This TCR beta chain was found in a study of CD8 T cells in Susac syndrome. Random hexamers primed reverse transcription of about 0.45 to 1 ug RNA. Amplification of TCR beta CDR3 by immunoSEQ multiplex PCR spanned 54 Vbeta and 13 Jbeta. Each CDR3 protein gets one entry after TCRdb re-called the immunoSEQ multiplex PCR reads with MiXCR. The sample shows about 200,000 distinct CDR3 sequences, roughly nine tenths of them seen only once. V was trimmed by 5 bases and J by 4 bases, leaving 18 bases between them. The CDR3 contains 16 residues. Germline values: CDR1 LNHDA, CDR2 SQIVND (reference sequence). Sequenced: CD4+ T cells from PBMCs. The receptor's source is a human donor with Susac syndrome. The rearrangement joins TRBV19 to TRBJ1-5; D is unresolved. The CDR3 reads CASSVTRGGWNQPQHF. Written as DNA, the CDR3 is TGTGCCAGTAGTGTAACCCGCGGCGGGTGGAATCAGCCCCAGCATTTT.